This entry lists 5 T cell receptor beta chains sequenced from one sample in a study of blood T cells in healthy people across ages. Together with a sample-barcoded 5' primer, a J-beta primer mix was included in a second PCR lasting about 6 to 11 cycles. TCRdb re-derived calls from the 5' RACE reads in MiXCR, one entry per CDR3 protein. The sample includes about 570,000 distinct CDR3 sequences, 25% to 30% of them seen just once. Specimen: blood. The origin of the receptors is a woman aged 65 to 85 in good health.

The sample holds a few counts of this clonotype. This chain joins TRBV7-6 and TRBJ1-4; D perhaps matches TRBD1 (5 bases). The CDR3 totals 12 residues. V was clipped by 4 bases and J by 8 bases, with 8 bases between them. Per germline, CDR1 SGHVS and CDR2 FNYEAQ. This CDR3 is CASSSRVEKLFF. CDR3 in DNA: TGTGCCAGCAGCTCCAGGGTGGAAAAACTGTTTTTT.

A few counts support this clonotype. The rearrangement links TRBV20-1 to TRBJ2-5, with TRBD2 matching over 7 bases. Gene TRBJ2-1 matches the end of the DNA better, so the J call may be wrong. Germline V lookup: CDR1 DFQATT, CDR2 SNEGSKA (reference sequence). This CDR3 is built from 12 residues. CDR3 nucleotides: TGCAGTGCTAGATGGACTAGCAATGAGCAGTTCTTC. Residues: CSARWTSNEQFF.

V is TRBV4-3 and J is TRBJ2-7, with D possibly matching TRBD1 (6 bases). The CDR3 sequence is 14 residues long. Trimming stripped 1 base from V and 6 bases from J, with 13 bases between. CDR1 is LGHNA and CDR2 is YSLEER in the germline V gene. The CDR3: CASSQGGRGVEQYF. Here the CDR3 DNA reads TGCGCCAGCAGCCAAGGGGGCAGGGGCGTCGAGCAGTACTTC.

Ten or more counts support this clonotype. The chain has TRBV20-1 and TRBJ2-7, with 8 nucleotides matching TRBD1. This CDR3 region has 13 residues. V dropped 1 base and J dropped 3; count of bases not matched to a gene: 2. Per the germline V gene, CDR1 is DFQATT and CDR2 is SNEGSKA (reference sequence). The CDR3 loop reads CSARGQGNYEQYF. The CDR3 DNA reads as TGCAGTGCTAGAGGACAGGGGAACTACGAGCAGTACTTC.

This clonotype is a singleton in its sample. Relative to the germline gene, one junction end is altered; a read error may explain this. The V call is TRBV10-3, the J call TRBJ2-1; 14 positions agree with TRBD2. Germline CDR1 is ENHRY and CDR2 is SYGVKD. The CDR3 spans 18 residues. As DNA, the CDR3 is TGTGCCATCAGTACGGGACTAGCGGGGGCCAGCTCCTACAACGAGCAGTTCTTC. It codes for CAISTGLAGASSYNEQFF.